This T cell receptor (beta chain) was recovered during a study of OX40 agonist ivuxolimab in advanced cancers. Study conclusions and caveats: Low clonal expansion, among the lowest seen, marked partial responders at 0.1-3.0 mg/kg.

Only in-frame clones appear in the TCRdb table, and some are missing; sequencing was by immunoSEQ multiplex PCR. The sample carries 13,000 or so clones, about 75% recorded once. A word on this clone: Its antigen is unknown.

The germline CDR1 and CDR2 sequences are SGHRS and YFSETQ. The CDR3 contains 11 residues. V lost 4 bases to trimming and J lost 6 bases, with 8 bases between them. The chain combines TRBV5-1 with TRBJ2-7; TRBD2 is a possible D gene (5 bases). Sequencing was performed on CD4+ or CD8+ T cells sorted from blood, taken in a trial of the OX40 agonist ivuxolimab. This TCR was recovered from an adult with an advanced solid tumor such as melanoma, head and neck, liver or kidney cancer. The CDR3 DNA reads as TGCGCCAGCAGCCCAGGAGGCGAGCAGTACTTC. Protein: CASSPGGEQYF. Filled out from reference TRBV5-1 and TRBJ2-7, the complete variable domain reads KAGVTQTPRYLIKTRGQQVTLSCSPISGHRSVSWYQQTPGQGLQFLFEYFSETQRNKGNFPGRFSGRQFSNSRSEMNVSTLELGDSALYLCASSPGGEQYFGPGTRLTVT.